This note documents a single TCR beta chain sequence. What it binds is unknown. The repertoire was sequenced with immunoSEQ multiplex PCR; TCRdb's copy has only in-frame clones and lacks some. The sample lists about 42,000 clones, approximately 86% seen once, with around 10% in the top ten. The germline CDR1 and CDR2 sequences are MNHEY and SVGAGI. The CDR3 consists of 15 residues. V was pared by 0 bases and J by 3 bases, with 12 bases between. The data originate from a study of OX40 agonist ivuxolimab in advanced cancers. Turning to the study itself: The patients' treatment was ivuxolimab, an agonistic anti-OX40 (CD134) antibody. Partial responses occurred in three patients (one hepatocellular carcinoma, two cutaneous melanoma). Study-level points and caveats: CD4+ and CD8+ blood T cells expanded clonally by week 6 at 0.1 to 3.0 mg/kg.

Material: CD4+ or CD8+ T cells sorted from blood, obtained in a trial of the OX40 agonist ivuxolimab. The sequence was collected from an adult with an advanced solid tumor such as melanoma, head and neck, liver or kidney cancer. The chain uses TRBV6-5 and TRBJ2-7, with D perhaps TRBD1 (8 bases). The CDR3, as DNA: TGTGCCAGCAGTTACTCGGGAGGGACAGGCTACGAGCAGTACTTC. This codes for CASSYSGGTGYEQYF.